The sequence of this T cell receptor (beta chain) was determined in a study of blood T cell repertoires in COVID-19 (dated by TCRdb to the early 2020s). Describing the broader study: Samples from collaborators originated in the United States, Italy and Spain and spanned both the acute and convalescent phases of COVID-19. The material from the prospective study consisted of cDNA or gDNA derived from T cells, B-cell-depleted T cells, or PBMCs. The repertoires were released in a freely available public database meant as a resource for research on the immune response to SARS-CoV-2. Sample metadata almost always included a de-identified subject ID, COVID-19 status, age in years and sex. Where available, HLA class I and class II types were obtained from metadata supplied by the sample provider rather than from assay-based typing. The samples were drawn from the first 160 participants of the ongoing ImmuneRACE study and from some 1,300 subjects provided by 6 global collaborators. The dataset comprised deeply sampled blood TCRbeta repertoires from subjects exposed to, actively infected with, or recovered from COVID-19. The investigation overall reported the following: How much clinical and demographic metadata was included differed by source and by participant, and the metadata was provided uncurated.

Each collaborating institution followed its own protocols to collect whole blood in K2EDTA tubes. For TCRbeta analysis, collaborators shipped samples in one of three forms: frozen whole blood, isolated PBMCs, or DNA extracted from either of those sample types. TCRbeta CDR3 regions were amplified from genomic DNA by means of the immunoSEQ Assay, a bias-controlled multiplex PCR. The published analysis was carried out like this. Nucleated cell counts per sample were estimated from amplification of reference gene primers within the assay. To quantify the absolute abundance of each unique TCRbeta CDR3 rearrangement, sequence reads were collapsed and filtered. For each sample, productive Simpson clonality was calculated as the square root of Simpson's diversity index over productive rearrangements. In TCRdb, the immuneACCESS table is reduced to in-frame sequences with V and J assigned. These tables do not hold every clone; where another copy was compared, an unresolved V gene accounts for under half, and the others remain unexplained. V, J and clone size are taken as reported in that table, and D and trimming were inferred from the DNA itself. The sample table holds just under 80,000 clones, of which roughly 85% were seen once. Roughly 45% of the sample rests with the top ten.

Note on this clone: What antigen it recognizes has not been identified. Qualities for individual bases were not recorded, and no much larger clone is one base off.

There are 11 amino acids in the CDR3, from cysteine to phenylalanine inclusive. Left in the record is the CDR3 DNA by itself, 33 bases read in frame from the first base. V is shortened by 5 bases, J by 7 bases, and the region joining them spans 8 bases. The germline V gene (reference sequence) specifies WNHNN as CDR1 and SYGVQD as CDR2. This sequence originates from a human donor in a cohort sampled during active COVID-19. The sequence is built from TRBV10-1 and TRBJ1-2, and perhaps TRBD1 as D gene, on 5 matching bases. Sequenced input: peripheral blood. The CDR3: CASSIRGGYTF. The nucleotide sequence reads as follows: TGCGCCAGCAGTATTAGGGGTGGCTACACCTTC.